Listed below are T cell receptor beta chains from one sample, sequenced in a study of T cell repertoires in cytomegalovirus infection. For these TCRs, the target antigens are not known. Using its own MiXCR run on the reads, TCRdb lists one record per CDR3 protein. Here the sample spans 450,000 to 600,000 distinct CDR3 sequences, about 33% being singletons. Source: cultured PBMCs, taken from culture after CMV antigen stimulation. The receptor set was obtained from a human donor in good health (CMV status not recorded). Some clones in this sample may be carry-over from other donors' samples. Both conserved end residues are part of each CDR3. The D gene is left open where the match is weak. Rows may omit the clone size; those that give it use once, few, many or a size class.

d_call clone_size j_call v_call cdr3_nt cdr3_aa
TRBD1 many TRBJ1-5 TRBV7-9 TGTGCCAGCGGTCCCGGGACAGCTGATCAGCCCCAGCATTTT CASGPGTADQPQHF
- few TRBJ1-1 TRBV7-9 TGTGCCAGCAGCTTAATTAGTAGGGAAGCTTTCTTT CASSLISREAFF
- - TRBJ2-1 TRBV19 TGTGCCAGTAGGGGCGGGCCCTCCTACAATGAGCAGTTCTTC CASRGGPSYNEQFF
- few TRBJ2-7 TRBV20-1 TGCAGTGCTGACCCACAGGTCTCCTACGAGCAGTACTTC CSADPQVSYEQYF
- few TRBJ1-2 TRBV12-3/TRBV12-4 TGTGCCAGCAGTTTAGGGGCCTCTTATGGCTACACCTTC CASSLGASYGYTF
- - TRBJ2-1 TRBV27 TGTGCCAGCAGCTCGGAGGGCCCCCACAATGAGCAGTTCTTC CASSSEGPHNEQFF
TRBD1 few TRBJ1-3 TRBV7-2 TGTGCCAGCAGCTGGCAGGGGGCAGTTGGAAACACCATATATTTT CASSWQGAVGNTIYF
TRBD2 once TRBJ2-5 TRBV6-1 TGTGCCAGCAGTGAGGGACTAGCGGGGTCTTCGGGTACCCAGTACTTC CASSEGLAGSSGTQYF
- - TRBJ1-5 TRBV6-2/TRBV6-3 TGTGCCAGCAGTTATTCGCGGCTCTCGACCCCAGATGCGCTAAAAGATCAGCCCCAGCATTTT CASSYSRLSTPDALKDQPQHF
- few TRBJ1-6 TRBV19 TGTGCCAGTAGTTCCGGGCCTTATAATTCACCCCTCCACTTT CASSSGPYNSPLHF
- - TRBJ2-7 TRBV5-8 TGTGCCAGCAGCTTGTCCTTCGGCAACGCCTACGAGCAGTACTTC CASSLSFGNAYEQYF
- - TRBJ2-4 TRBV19 TGTGCCAGTACCACCGGGACACACCGAGCCAAAAACATTCAGTACTTC CASTTGTHRAKNIQYF
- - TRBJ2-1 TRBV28 TGTGCCAGCAGTTTACTCTACAATGAGCAGTTCTTC CASSLLYNEQFF
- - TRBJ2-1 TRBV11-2 TGTGCCAGCAGCTTAGAGGGGGTGGGTCGATGGCAGTTCTTC CASSLEGVGRWQFF
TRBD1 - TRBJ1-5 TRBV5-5 TGTGCCAGCAGCAGGACAGGGAGTGGACAGCCCCAGCATTTT CASSRTGSGQPQHF
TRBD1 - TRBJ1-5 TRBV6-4 TGTGCCAGCAGTCCCGGGACAGGGGGCGGAGGGAGCAATCAGCCCCAGCATTTT CASSPGTGGGGSNQPQHF
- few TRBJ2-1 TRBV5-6 TGTGCCAGCAGCTTGCGTCAGGCGAACAATGAGCAGTTCTTC CASSLRQANNEQFF
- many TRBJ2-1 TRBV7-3 TGTGCCAGCAGCTCCCTCGGGGCTAACAATGAGCAGTTCTTC CASSSLGANNEQFF
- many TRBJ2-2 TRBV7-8 TGTGCCAGCAGCTTAGCGTGGGCTATTTCCGGGCAAGCGAACACCGGGGAGCTGTTTTTT CASSLAWAISGQANTGELFF
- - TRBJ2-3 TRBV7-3 TGTGCCAGCAGCTTTGGTGGCCCCACAGATACGCAGTATTTT CASSFGGPTDTQYF
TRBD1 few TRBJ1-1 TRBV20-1 TGCAGTGCTCGGGACAGGGTAGGCTACACTGAAGCTTTCTTT CSARDRVGYTEAFF
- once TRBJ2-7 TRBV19 TGTGCCAGTACCGATGTCGGCTCCTACGAGCAGTACTTC CASTDVGSYEQYF
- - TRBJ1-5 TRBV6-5 TGTGCCAGCACAATTAGTTCGGATCAGCCCCAGCATTTT CASTISSDQPQHF
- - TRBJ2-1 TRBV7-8 TGTGCCAGCAGCTTAGGTTATGGGGGAGGCTCCTACAATGAGCAGTTCTTC CASSLGYGGGSYNEQFF
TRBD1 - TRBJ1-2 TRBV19 TGTGCCAGTAGGGCTACAGGGGGCTCCTATGGCTACACCTTC CASRATGGSYGYTF
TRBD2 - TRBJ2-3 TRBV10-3 TGTGCCATCAGCCGTGGACTAGCGGAAACAGATACGCAGTATTTT CAISRGLAETDTQYF
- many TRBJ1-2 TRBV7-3 TGTGCCAGCAGCTTCTCACCTGACTATGGCTACACCTTC CASSFSPDYGYTF
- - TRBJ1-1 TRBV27 TGTGCCAGCAAGCCGGAGGCAGGGCGAGCTTTCTTT CASKPEAGRAFF